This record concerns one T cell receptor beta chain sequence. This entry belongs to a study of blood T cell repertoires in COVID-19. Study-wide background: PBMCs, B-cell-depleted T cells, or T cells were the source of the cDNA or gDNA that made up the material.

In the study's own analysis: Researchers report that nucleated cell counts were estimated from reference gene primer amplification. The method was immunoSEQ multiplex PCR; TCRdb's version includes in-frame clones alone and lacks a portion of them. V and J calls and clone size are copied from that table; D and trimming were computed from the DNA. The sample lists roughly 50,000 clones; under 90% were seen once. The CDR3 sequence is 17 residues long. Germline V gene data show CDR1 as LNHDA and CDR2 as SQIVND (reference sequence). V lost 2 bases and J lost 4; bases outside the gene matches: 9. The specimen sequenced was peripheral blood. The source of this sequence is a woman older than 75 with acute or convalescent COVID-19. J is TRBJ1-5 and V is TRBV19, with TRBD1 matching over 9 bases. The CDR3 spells CASSIKADRGRNQPQHF. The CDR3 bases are TGTGCCAGTAGTATAAAAGCGGACAGGGGTAGGAATCAGCCCCAGCATTTT.